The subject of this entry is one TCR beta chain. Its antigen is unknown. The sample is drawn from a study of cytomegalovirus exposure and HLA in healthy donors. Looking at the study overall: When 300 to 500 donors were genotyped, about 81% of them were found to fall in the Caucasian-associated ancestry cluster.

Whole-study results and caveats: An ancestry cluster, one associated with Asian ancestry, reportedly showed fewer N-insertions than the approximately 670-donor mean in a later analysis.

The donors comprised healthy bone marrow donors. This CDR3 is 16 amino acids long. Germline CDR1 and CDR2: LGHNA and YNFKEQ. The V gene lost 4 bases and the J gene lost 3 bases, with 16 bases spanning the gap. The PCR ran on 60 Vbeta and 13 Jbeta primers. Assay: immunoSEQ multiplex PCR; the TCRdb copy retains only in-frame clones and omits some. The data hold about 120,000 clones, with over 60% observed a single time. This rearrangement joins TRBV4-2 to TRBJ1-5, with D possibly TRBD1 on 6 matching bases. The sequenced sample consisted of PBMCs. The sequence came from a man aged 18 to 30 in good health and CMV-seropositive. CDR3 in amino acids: CASSPGTTNTNQPQHF. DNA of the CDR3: TGTGCCAGCAGCCCGGGGACAACCAATACCAATCAGCCCCAGCATTTT.